This T cell receptor beta chain was captured by sequencing in a study of type 1 regulatory T cells. The wider study: T-allo10 is a Tr1-enriched, alloantigen-specific CD4 T cell product made in vitro.

This clonotype has a handful of counts. Its antigen is not known. TCRdb used MiXCR to reprocess the reads, holding one entry per CDR3 protein. The top ten hold approximately 15% of the sample, which has over 14,000 distinct CDR3 sequences, roughly 15% seen once. The sequenced material came from cultured T cells, either the whole culture or a sorted T cell fraction (not recorded which). The TCR was taken from a human donor in good health.

The CDR3 loop reads CASRAQGYEQYF. CDR3 coding DNA: TGTGCCAGCAGGGCCCAGGGGTACGAGCAGTACTTC. This rearrangement joins TRBV2 to TRBJ2-7, with D perhaps TRBD1 (6 bases). This CDR3 contains 12 residues. V was trimmed by 6 bases and J by 4 bases, leaving 10 bases between them. In germline, CDR1 is SNHLY, CDR2 FYNNEI. Full variable domain (missing parts from reference TRBV2 and TRBJ2-7): EPEVTQTPSHQVTQMGQEVILRCVPISNHLYFYWYRQILGQKVEFLVSFYNNEISEKSEIFDDQFSVERPDGSNFTLKIRSTKLEDSAMYFCASRAQGYEQYFGPGTRLTVT.